This T cell receptor beta chain was sequenced in a study of blood T cell repertoires in COVID-19. Study-level background: From T cells, B-cell-depleted T cells, or PBMCs came the material, which was cDNA or gDNA.

CDR1 is MNHEY, CDR2 SVGAGI, per germline. V was trimmed by 4 bases and J by 2 bases, leaving 9 bases between them. The CDR3 covers 14 residues. Authors' analysis steps: Estimates of nucleated cell counts were drawn from the amplification of reference gene primers. TCRdb's table, derived via immunoSEQ multiplex PCR, lists solely in-frame clones and lacks some. That table gives V, J and clone size, and the DNA gave D and trimming. The profile shows about 210,000 clones, roughly 90% of them singletons. The TCR was taken from a man between 18 and 29 years old with acute COVID-19. The rearrangement uses TRBV6-5 and TRBJ1-5; TRBD1 might be the D (6 bases). Sequencing was carried out using PBMCs or T cells enriched from blood (not recorded which). The CDR3 region is CASSSRQGNQPQHF. The CDR3, as DNA: TGTGCCAGCAGTTCTCGACAGGGCAATCAGCCCCAGCATTTT.